The text below deals with one TCR beta chain. This clone was seen once. Its target antigen remains unknown. The input lacks base qualities; no much larger clone sits a single base away. This entry belongs to a study of shared clonotypes between healthy human individuals (dated by TCRdb to 2018 to 2020). Some background on the complete study: The cohort included three men and a couple of women between 18 and 49 years of age. Leukapheresis yielded between about 0.85 and 9 billion PBMCs per donor. For each donor, three plates each were used for CD4 naive and CD4 memory, two plates were used for CD8 naive, and one plate was used for CD8 memory. To increase sequencing depth and limit assay-specific biases, different laboratories used diverse techniques to prepare libraries and sequence TCR repertoires. To estimate repertoire size and how much clonotypes are shared between individuals, the study performed deep sequencing of blood TCR repertoires from five healthy adults. Broader findings and caveats from the paper: Only blood was sampled, and tissue TCR repertoires likely differ from those in blood. Even with the large sequencing depth, rarefaction of the sorted-subset datasets indicated that sequencing was incomplete. Based on pairwise subsampling, the degree of clonotype sharing among donors was expected to be affected by sequencing depth. Compared with non-shared clonotypes, the clonotypes found in all four sorted-subset donors had higher generation probabilities. Estimated clonotype richness was generally larger for naive than for memory subsets. When several donors were compared, the shared fraction of clonotypes was about 5.4% for naive CD4, around 3.5% for naive CD8, 2% to 2.5% for memory CD4, and around 0.4% for memory CD8. Because the study included a small number of donors, the genetic and exposure-history diversity represented was limited.

TCR CDR3 regions were amplified from genomic DNA by multiplex PCR using the deep immunoSEQ assay. Genomic DNA extracted from each cell subset was distributed evenly over all wells of several immunoSEQ 96-well plates, and each plate served as one replicate. For sorted subsets, each replicate PCR was loaded with 200 ng genomic DNA, equivalent to about 30,000 T cell genomes. The purified libraries were quantified using a Qubit 3.0 fluorometer, sized with a Bioanalyzer 2100, and then quantified again using the KAPA Library Quantification kit. A separate single-read 150-cycle Illumina NextSeq 550 flow cell was used to sequence each immunoSEQ 96-well plate. In the authors' own workflow: The immunoSEQ output contained only junctional sequences without quality scores, so filtering could not match that applied to full-length reads. To assign V/J genes and CDR3, sequences were annotated using PyIR, a Python wrapper for IgBLAST v1.9, with IMGT germline references. Reads with weak V/J assignments (E-value above 1e-6), missing CDR3, stop codons, out-of-frame junctions, or ambiguous translated residues were removed. V3J clonotypes were defined as sequences sharing an identical inferred V gene, J gene, and CDR3 amino acid sequence. To compute the percentage overlap between repertoires, the number of shared unique clonotypes was divided by the size of the smaller repertoire. Richness of each repertoire was evaluated using RTK rarefaction, the Chao1 estimator, and Recon v2.1 estimates of unobserved clonotypes. Generation probabilities for all TCRbeta clonotypes obtained by the gDNA method from a handful of donors were computed using OLGA. The source is immuneACCESS, and TCRdb retained only in-frame sequences with V and J called. Part of the clones is not carried over; for the studies checked, unresolved V genes explain less than half of this, and the remainder is unexplained. The DNA was the basis for D and trimming; V, J and clone size are from that table. Recorded for this sample are about 2 million clones; around 96% of them occurred a single time. The top ten constitute around 1.2% of the sample.

CDR1 and CDR2 are read off the germline V gene as MNHEY and SVGAGI. At the junction V is shortened by 2 bases and J by 7 bases; bases outside the gene matches: 5. Including cysteine and phenylalanine, the CDR3 has 15 amino acids. This entry keeps only the CDR3 DNA: 45 bases, framed from base 1. CD8 naive samples were obtained by positive selection for CCR7 among CD45RO-negative cells, yielding a CD45RA+CCR7+ population from which TemRA cells were excluded. Healthy HIV-negative adults with no recently reported acute infections or vaccinations were included as donors. All donors were Caucasian adults living in Nashville, Tennessee, USA. Blood was collected by leukapheresis, and PBMCs were isolated by Ficoll-Histopaque density gradient centrifugation and then cryopreserved in liquid nitrogen vapor phase. Analytical flow cytometry was used to check the purity and quantity of each magnetically sorted T cell population. Genomic DNA was isolated from every sorted fraction and measured by UV absorbance on a Nanodrop 2000c.

What was sequenced was naive CD8+ T cells sorted from blood. Interpreted using the paper, the cell subset or site label stands for: CD45RA+CCR7+. The clonotype comes from a man between 18 and 29 years old in good health. The chain employs TRBV6-5 and TRBJ1-4, and 9 junctional nucleotides match TRBD1. The DNA sequence reads TGTGCCAGCAGTTACGGGACAGGGTTTGGTGAAAAACTGTTTTTT. This gives the protein CASSYGTGFGEKLFF.